The rows below give T cell receptor beta chains drawn from one sample of a study of shared T cell receptors in the human thymus. Repertoires were generated with immunoSEQ multiplex PCR, while TCRdb's copy carries only in-frame clones and drops some. Of 700,000 or so clones listed, over 75% were seen once; the top ten hold about 0.0098%. This sample also appeared in a second study, on human thymus T cells.

Sequenced sample: thymocytes. These receptors all come from a girl under two years old with a congenital heart defect. The CDR3 runs from the conserved cysteine through the conserved F or W. D genes are given only for firm matches. Expanded clones are given a class, and other clones once, few, many or no size at all.

v_gene,d_gene,j_gene,abundance,CDR3nt,CDR3aa
TRBV20-1,TRBD1,TRBJ2-1,.,TGCAGTGCGGACCCGGGACAGATCCATTTCTTC,CSADPGQIHFF
TRBV5-1,.,TRBJ1-6,.,TGCGCCAGCAGCTTGGCTAGGGGCGACAATAATTCACCCCTCCACTTT,CASSLARGDNNSPLHF
TRBV4-1,TRBD1,TRBJ2-4,few,TGCGCCAGCAGCCAAGATCCCCTCTTCCCACCGACAGGGGCTAGGTTC,CASSQDPLFPPTGARF
TRBV2,.,TRBJ1-5,.,TGTGCCAGCAGTGAAGGGTTTGGACAGAGAAATCAGCCCCAGCATTTT,CASSEGFGQRNQPQHF
TRBV11-2,.,TRBJ1-5,.,TGTGCCAGCAGCCCCCAACCCGGCCTCCGGGGAGGCAATCAGCCCCAGCATTTT,CASSPQPGLRGGNQPQHF
TRBV5-4,.,TRBJ1-1,.,TGTGCCAGCTCAGCTTGGCGGTCCCTGAACACTGAAGCTTTCTTT,CASSAWRSLNTEAFF
TRBV19,TRBD1,TRBJ1-2,.,TGTGCCAGTAGTATTAGGGACAGTCACTATGGCTACACCTTC,CASSIRDSHYGYTF
TRBV19,.,TRBJ1-1,few,TGTGCCAGTAGTGAGAACGACAGCCAGGAAGCTTTCTTT,CASSENDSQEAFF
TRBV19,.,TRBJ1-2,.,TGTGCCAGTAGTAAGGGGGTCAGATATGGCTACACCTTC,CASSKGVRYGYTF
TRBV15,.,TRBJ1-1,few,TGTGCCACCAGCAGAGATCCGGGAGACACTGAAGCTTTCTTT,CATSRDPGDTEAFF
TRBV30,.,TRBJ2-1,.,TGTGCCTGGCAATTCACTAGACAAGCTAGCTCCTACAATGAGCAGTTCTTC,CAWQFTRQASSYNEQFF
TRBV11-1,.,TRBJ2-6,few,TGTGCCAGCAGCTCTTGGACGGGAATCTCTGGGGCCAACGTCCTGACTTTC,CASSSWTGISGANVLTF
TRBV7-6,.,TRBJ2-7,once,TGTGCCAGCAGCTTATCCTCCGAGCAGTACTTC,CASSLSSEQYF
TRBV4-2,.,TRBJ2-3,.,TGTGCCAGCAGCCAAGACGGGGACACAGATACGCAGTATTTT,CASSQDGDTDTQYF
TRBV27,TRBD1,TRBJ1-5,.,TGTGCCAGCAGTTTAAGACAGGGGACCCTTCGATATCAGCCCCAGCATTTT,CASSLRQGTLRYQPQHF
TRBV2,.,TRBJ1-1,.,TGTGCCAGCAGTTCCACCATTGGCGGTACTGAAGCTTTCTTT,CASSSTIGGTEAFF
TRBV12-5,.,TRBJ2-2,.,TGTGCTAGTGGTTTGATGGAGGGGTTGGCCGGGGAGCTGTTTTTT,CASGLMEGLAGELFF
TRBV7-2,TRBD1,TRBJ2-7,once,TGTGCCAGCAGCACCCGGGGGACAGGGGAAAACGAGCAGTACTTC,CASSTRGTGENEQYF
TRBV14,.,TRBJ1-6,.,TGTGCCAGCAGCCAAGTCAGTGGCTCGTCACCCCTCCACTTT,CASSQVSGSSPLHF
TRBV5-1,TRBD1,TRBJ2-7,few,TGCGCCAGCAGCTATGGGGGACAGGAGCGCACTAGCACCTACGAGCAGTACTTC,CASSYGGQERTSTYEQYF
TRBV5-4,.,TRBJ2-5,.,TGTGCCAGCAGCTTGGTGGGCGAGACCCAGTACTTC,CASSLVGETQYF
TRBV19,TRBD2,TRBJ2-7,few,TGTGCCAGTAGCCCCCGGACTAGCGACTCCTACGAGCAGTACTTC,CASSPRTSDSYEQYF
TRBV27,.,TRBJ1-6,.,TGTGCCAGCAGAGTGGAACAGAGCTCCTATAATTCACCCCTCCACTTT,CASRVEQSSYNSPLHF
TRBV5-1,.,TRBJ2-7,.,TGCGCCAGCAGCTCAGGGCCCCTGGCCCGATCCTACGAGCAGTACTTC,CASSSGPLARSYEQYF
TRBV4-3,.,TRBJ2-3,.,TGCGCCAGCAGCCAAGAGCCTGTCGCGGGGATACACCCTGGGACAGATACGCAGTATTTT,CASSQEPVAGIHPGTDTQYF
TRBV10-3,.,TRBJ2-7,.,TGTGCCATCAGTAACCACAGGGGAGGCGAGCAGTACTTC,CAISNHRGGEQYF
TRBV29-1,TRBD2,TRBJ2-2,.,TGCAGCGTTGTTAGCGGGGGGGCCAAGAAGGGCACCGGGGAGCTGTTTTTT,CSVVSGGAKKGTGELFF
TRBV29-1,.,TRBJ1-2,.,TGCAGCGCGGAGGGGAGTCCTAACTATGGCTACACCTTC,CSAEGSPNYGYTF
TRBV18,.,TRBJ2-3,.,TGTGCCAGCTCACCACTCGGACAATCAGATACGCAGTATTTT,CASSPLGQSDTQYF
TRBV25-1,.,TRBJ1-2,once,TGTGCCAGCAGTGAGGCCCAGGGTGGCTACACCTTC,CASSEAQGGYTF
TRBV5-6,TRBD1,TRBJ1-1,.,TGTGCCAGCGGGGACAGGGGGACTGAAGCTTTCTTT,CASGDRGTEAFF
TRBV19,.,TRBJ1-1,.,TGTGCCAGTAGTATAGTTGCCGGTAACACTGAAGCTTTCTTT,CASSIVAGNTEAFF
TRBV7-6,TRBD2,TRBJ2-1,.,TGTGCCAGCAGCCTACCATTAGCGGGGGGCGCGGTACCAGGGAATGAGCAGTTCTTC,CASSLPLAGGAVPGNEQFF
TRBV7-2,TRBD1,TRBJ1-2,.,TGTGCCAGCAGCTTAGGGGACAGGCAAATATCGGCCTATGGCTACACCTTC,CASSLGDRQISAYGYTF
TRBV2,TRBD1,TRBJ1-2,.,TGTGCCAACGCCTGGGACAGGGGGCTTGGCTACACCTTC,CANAWDRGLGYTF
TRBV7-6,.,TRBJ1-1,.,TGTGCCAGCAGCAAAGCAAGGAACACTGAAGCTTTCTTT,CASSKARNTEAFF
TRBV4-3,.,TRBJ1-1,.,TGCGCCAGCAGCCAGTCACAGACAGGATTAGGAACTGAAGCTTTCTTT,CASSQSQTGLGTEAFF
TRBV15,.,TRBJ1-6,.,TGTGCCACCAGCAGAGATATAAGGACAAATTCACCCCTCCACTTT,CATSRDIRTNSPLHF
TRBV6-1,.,TRBJ1-1,.,TGTGCCAGCAGTGAAGCGTCGTCGGAGCCGGGGGAAGCTTTCTTT,CASSEASSEPGEAFF
TRBV10-3,TRBD1,TRBJ1-2,.,TGTGCCATCAGTGTCGACGACGGGGACAGGGCCAGTTATGGCTACACCTTC,CAISVDDGDRASYGYTF
TRBV25-1,TRBD1,TRBJ2-5,.,TGTGCCAGCAGCCAACCTCCGGGACAGGGGGAAGAGACCCAGTACTTC,CASSQPPGQGEETQYF
TRBV7-8,TRBD1,TRBJ2-3,.,TGTGCCAGCAGCCTTCGTCCGGGACAGGGTGGCACAGATACGCAGTATTTT,CASSLRPGQGGTDTQYF
TRBV4-1,.,TRBJ1-1,.,TGCGCCAGCAGCCAATCCGACAGATCTGAAGCTTTCTTT,CASSQSDRSEAFF
TRBV12-5,TRBD1,TRBJ2-1,.,TGTGCTAGTGGTTTGGTACAAAATCGAGGGGGACAGGGGTATTTCGGTGAGCAGTTCTTC,CASGLVQNRGGQGYFGEQFF
TRBV6-5,TRBD1,TRBJ1-4,.,TGTGCCAGCAGCCCCACAGGGGGCGGTGAAAAACTGTTTTTT,CASSPTGGGEKLFF
TRBV28,TRBD1,TRBJ1-1,.,TGTGCCAGCACCTTCGGGGGTCTTAACCGGGACAGGGGTCACACTGAAGCTTTCTTT,CASTFGGLNRDRGHTEAFF
TRBV6-1,TRBD2,TRBJ2-1,.,TGTGCCAGCAGTGAAGCGGCAGCGGGGGGGCGAGAATCCAATGAGCAGTTCTTC,CASSEAAAGGRESNEQFF
TRBV6-1,TRBD1,TRBJ1-5,.,TGTGCCAGCAGTGAAGGACAGGGGGAAATTGGAAGCAATCAGCCCCAGCATTTT,CASSEGQGEIGSNQPQHF
TRBV20-1,.,TRBJ1-1,.,TGCAGTGCTAGAGTAGGCGGGTTGGCTTTCTTT,CSARVGGLAFF
TRBV5-6,TRBD2,TRBJ2-1,.,TGTGCCAGCAGCTTGAGCCCAGGGTCCCCTGGGGGGGAGGACAATGAGCAGTTCTTC,CASSLSPGSPGGEDNEQFF
TRBV27,TRBD2,TRBJ2-1,.,TGTGCCAGCAGTTTCCGGGGGGGGCAACTTTACAATGAGCAGTTCTTC,CASSFRGGQLYNEQFF
TRBV5-4,.,TRBJ1-1,.,TGTGCCAGCTCAGGTAGGAGGGGTGGAACCCCTGAAGCTTTCTTT,CASSGRRGGTPEAFF
TRBV14,.,TRBJ2-6,.,TGTGCCAGCAGCCAAGATATCCTGTGGCAGGGCGCTTCTGGGGCCAACGTCCTGACTTTC,CASSQDILWQGASGANVLTF